The subject of this entry is one TCR beta chain. The sample holds a few counts of this clone. This clone's antigen is unknown. No base quality values were provided; no much bigger clone lies one nucleotide off. The High Capacity cDNA Reverse Transcription Kit was used to reverse transcribe all of the isolated RNA, meaning that expressed TCRB transcripts were what got sequenced. Deep immunoSEQ sequencing was performed on naive, central memory and regulatory T cell samples, with an average of roughly 3.6 million total reads per sample. After sorted cells were lysed in RLT buffer, RNA was extracted with DNase-treated RNeasy Micro or Mini kits, with the choice depending on cell number. To prevent cross-contamination, every cell subset was processed on its own, while patient and healthy donor samples were processed together. Using the immunoSEQ multiplex PCR, TCRB sequences were amplified from cDNA into 87-bp fragments spanning the CDR3 region. Sequencing of the amplicons was performed on the Illumina HiSeq platform. The authors' pipeline ran thus. PCR bias was computationally corrected using synthetic template baselines, reads within Hamming distance 2 were collapsed, and singletons that could not be merged were discarded. Reads were aligned against IMGT to assign V, D and J genes, CDR3 length and insertions or deletions at six rearrangement sites. Clonotype counts were normalized to sorted cell number within each subset before computing true diversity and Gini coefficients with the tcR R package. Repertoire sharing was quantified using the overlap coefficient calculated on TCRB nucleotide sequences. Out-of-frame TCRB sequences from naive cells were analyzed to stand in for the pre-selection repertoire. The clones in this table, taken by TCRdb from immuneACCESS, are in-frame only. Not every clone is retained; where verified, under half of the shortfall comes from an unresolved V gene, and the cause of the rest is unknown. V, J and clone size derive from that table, while D and trimming were established from the DNA sequence. This sample comprises 900,000 or so clones, 15% to 20% of them detected only once. Of the sample, 0.02% to 0.03% is held by the ten largest clones.

This record belongs to a study of beta chain features in type 1 diabetes (dated by TCRdb to the late 2010s). At the level of the whole study: Patients and healthy donors did not differ in mean age, gender distribution, total cell number or subset yield. A total of roughly 100 million sorted cells were examined across all samples, and a strong correlation was observed between cell number per subset and RNA yield. The study compared the TCRB repertoires of sorted circulating CD4+ T cell subsets in recently diagnosed type 1 diabetes patients with those in matched healthy donors. Whereas all 30 or so donors provided naive and central memory subsets, regulatory and stem cell-like memory subsets were isolated from just 8 patients and about eight healthy donors. Study-wide findings and limitations: A moderate but significant shortening of TCRB CDR3 length was observed in type 1 diabetes patients in all four CD4+ subsets. Naive, central memory and regulatory TCRB repertoires appeared more similar among patients than among healthy donors. Because cDNA was sequenced instead of genomic DNA, activated cells with high expression could be over-represented, although the groups did not differ in activation or CD3 levels. Fewer insertions and more nucleotide deletions at VDJ recombination sites were observed in patients with type 1 diabetes, implying thymic rearrangement abnormalities. Shorter templates might have been favored by PCR, but patient and control samples were amplified and corrected together, so both groups would have been affected equally by any skew. Because small numbers of individuals were included in the HLA sub-analyses, any influence of HLA type on TCRB rearrangement was left unresolved.

CDR1 and CDR2, per the germline V gene (reference sequence), are MNHEY and SMNVEV. Here V drops 7 bases and J drops 3 bases, and the junction holds 6 bases not matched to any gene. From the cysteine up to the phenylalanine, the CDR3 has a length of 14 residues. CDR3 DNA is the only sequence kept; it has 42 bases, read in frame from the first base. From each donor, a single peripheral blood sample of about 100 mL on average was drawn into heparinised tubes. A BD FACSAria II was used to sort naive, central memory, regulatory and stem cell-like memory CD4+ T cells with a panel that included CD45RO, CCR7, CD25, CD127, CD95 and CD27. Every sorted population had a purity above 98%. PBMCs were separated immediately by Lymphoprep density gradient centrifugation and were stained directly, without being cultured. Samples were stained and sorted in pairs, with one healthy donor and one patient per experiment, so that batch effects were minimized.

The sequence was collected from a woman aged 18 to 35 in good health. What was sequenced was naive CD4+ T cells from blood. The cell subset or site label, read with the paper, signifies: true naive CD4+ T cells. In this chain, TRBV27 is recombined with TRBJ1-5, with 7 central nucleotides matching TRBD1. The nucleotide sequence is TGTGCCAGCAAGGACAGGTTATTCAATCAGCCCCAGCATTTT. Its protein product is CASKDRLFNQPQHF.